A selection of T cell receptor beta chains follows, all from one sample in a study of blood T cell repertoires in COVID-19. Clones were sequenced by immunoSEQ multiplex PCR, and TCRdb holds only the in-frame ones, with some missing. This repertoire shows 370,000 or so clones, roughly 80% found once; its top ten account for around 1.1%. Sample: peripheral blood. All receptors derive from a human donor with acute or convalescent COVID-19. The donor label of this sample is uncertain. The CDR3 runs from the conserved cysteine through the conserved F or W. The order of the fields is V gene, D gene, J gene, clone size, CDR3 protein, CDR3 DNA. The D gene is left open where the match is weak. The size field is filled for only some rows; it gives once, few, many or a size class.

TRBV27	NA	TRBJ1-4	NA	CASNLKDRGLSNEKLFF	TGTGCCAGCAACCTAAAAGATCGAGGACTGTCTAATGAAAAACTGTTTTTT
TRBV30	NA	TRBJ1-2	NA	CASEGRGTDGYTF	TGTGCTTCGGAGGGTCGGGGAACGGACGGCTACACCTTC
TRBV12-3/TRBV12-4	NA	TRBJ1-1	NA	CASTSTLNTEAFF	TGTGCCAGCACCTCTACCTTGAACACTGAAGCTTTCTTT
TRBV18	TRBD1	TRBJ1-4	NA	CASSPRTGATNEKLFF	TGTGCCAGCTCACCGAGGACAGGCGCAACTAATGAAAAACTGTTTTTT
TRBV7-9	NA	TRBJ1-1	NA	CASSLLRSIDLNTEAFF	TGTGCCAGCAGCTTATTGCGGTCGATCGACTTGAACACTGAAGCTTTCTTT
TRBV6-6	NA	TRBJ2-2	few	CASGQSNTGELFF	TGTGCCAGCGGACAGTCTAACACCGGGGAGCTGTTTTTT
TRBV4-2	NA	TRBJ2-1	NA	CASSHPGRVEPHNEQFF	TGTGCCAGCAGCCATCCGGGCAGGGTGGAACCCCACAATGAGCAGTTCTTC
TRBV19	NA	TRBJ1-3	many	CASSMERRRGNTIYF	TGTGCCAGTAGTATGGAGAGGAGACGGGGAAACACCATATATTTT
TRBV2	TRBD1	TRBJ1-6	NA	CASSAQGGNSPLHF	TGTGCCAGCAGTGCACAGGGGGGTAATTCACCCCTCCACTTT
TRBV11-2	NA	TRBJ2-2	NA	CASSHQGTNTGELFF	TGTGCCAGCAGCCACCAGGGGACGAACACCGGGGAGCTGTTTTTT
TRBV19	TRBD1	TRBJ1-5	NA	CASSTDRVRQPQHF	TGTGCCAGTAGCACCGACAGGGTACGACAGCCCCAGCATTTT
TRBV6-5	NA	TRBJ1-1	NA	CASSYSTQGGTEAFF	TGTGCCAGCAGTTACTCGACGCAGGGTGGAACTGAAGCTTTCTTT
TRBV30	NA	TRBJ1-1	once	CAWSVAPGYTEAFF	TGTGCCTGGAGTGTAGCTCCAGGGTACACTGAAGCTTTCTTT
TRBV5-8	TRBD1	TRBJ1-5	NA	CASSHSKTGGYSNQPQHF	TGTGCCAGCAGCCATAGTAAGACAGGGGGCTATAGCAATCAGCCCCAGCATTTT
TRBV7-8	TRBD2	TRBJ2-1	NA	CASSPLQASGGAGEQFF	TGTGCCAGCAGCCCCCTGCAGGCTAGCGGGGGGGCGGGCGAGCAGTTCTTC
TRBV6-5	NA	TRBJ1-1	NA	CASRRGGMNTEAFF	TGTGCCAGCAGACGCGGGGGTATGAACACTGAAGCTTTCTTT
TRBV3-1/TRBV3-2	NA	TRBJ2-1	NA	CASSQAGNEQFF	TGTGCCAGCAGTCAAGCGGGCAATGAGCAGTTCTTC
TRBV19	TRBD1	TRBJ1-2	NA	CASIAGGGFGYTF	TGTGCCAGTATAGCAGGGGGCGGATTTGGCTACACCTTC
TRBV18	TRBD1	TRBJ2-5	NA	CASNNRGETQYF	TGTGCCAGCAACAACAGGGGAGAGACCCAGTACTTC
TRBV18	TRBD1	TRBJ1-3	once	CASSRETGAGNTIYF	TGTGCCAGCTCACGGGAGACAGGGGCTGGAAACACCATATATTTT
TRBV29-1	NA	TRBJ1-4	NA	CSARIGGRSNEKLFF	TGCAGCGCGAGGATCGGGGGGCGAAGCAATGAAAAACTGTTTTTT
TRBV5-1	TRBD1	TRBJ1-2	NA	CASSLTGGQNGYTF	TGCGCCAGCAGCTTGACAGGGGGGCAGAATGGCTACACCTTC
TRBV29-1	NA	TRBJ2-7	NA	CSVEDSLAREQYF	TGCAGCGTTGAAGATAGCCTAGCCCGCGAGCAGTACTTC
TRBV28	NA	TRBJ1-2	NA	CASSFGGTPYGYTF	TGTGCCAGCAGTTTTGGAGGGACCCCCTATGGCTACACCTTC
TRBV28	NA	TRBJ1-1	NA	CASSLQGGRRTEAFF	TGTGCCAGCAGTTTACAGGGTGGCAGAAGGACTGAAGCTTTCTTT
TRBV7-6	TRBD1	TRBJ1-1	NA	CASSLVPGQGRTEAFF	TGTGCCAGCAGCTTAGTTCCGGGACAGGGGCGCACTGAAGCTTTCTTT
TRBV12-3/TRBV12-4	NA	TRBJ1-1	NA	CASSSPPGEAFF	TGTGCCAGCAGTTCACCCCCCGGGGAAGCTTTCTTT
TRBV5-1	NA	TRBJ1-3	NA	CASSLVAGIPGNTIYF	TGCGCCAGCAGCTTGGTAGCAGGGATACCTGGAAACACCATATATTTT
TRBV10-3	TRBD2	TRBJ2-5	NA	CAISVSGGGETQYF	TGTGCCATCAGTGTTTCGGGGGGAGGAGAGACCCAGTACTTC
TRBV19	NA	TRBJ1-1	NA	CASRGGSRFGEAFF	TGTGCCAGTAGGGGAGGCAGCCGGTTCGGTGAAGCTTTCTTT
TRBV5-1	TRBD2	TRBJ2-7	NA	CASSLLAGSSYEQYF	TGCGCCAGCAGCCTTTTAGCGGGGAGCTCCTACGAGCAGTACTTC
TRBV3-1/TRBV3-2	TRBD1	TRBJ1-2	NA	CASSYTGDYGYTF	TGTGCCAGCAGCTACACAGGGGACTATGGCTACACCTTC
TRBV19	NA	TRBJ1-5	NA	CASSMWGSGNQPQHF	TGTGCCAGTAGTATGTGGGGCTCGGGCAATCAGCCCCAGCATTTT
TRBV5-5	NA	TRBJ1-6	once	CASSLSPTDLSSYNSPLHF	TGTGCCAGCAGCTTGTCCCCGACAGATCTAAGCTCCTATAATTCACCCCTCCACTTT
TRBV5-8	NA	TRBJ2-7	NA	CASSLVDRPAYEQYF	TGTGCCAGCAGCTTGGTAGACAGACCAGCCTACGAGCAGTACTTC
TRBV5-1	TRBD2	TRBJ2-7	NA	CASSSWARAGAINEQYF	TGCGCCAGCAGCTCCTGGGCCCGGGCGGGAGCTATCAACGAGCAGTACTTC
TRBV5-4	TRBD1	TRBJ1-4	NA	CASSLGGREKLFF	TGTGCCAGCAGCTTAGGGGGCAGGGAAAAACTGTTTTTT
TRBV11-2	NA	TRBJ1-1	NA	CASSLDPQTEAFF	TGTGCCAGCAGCTTAGATCCCCAGACTGAAGCTTTCTTT
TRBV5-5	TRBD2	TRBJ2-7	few	CASSQREGSLYEQYF	TGTGCCAGCAGCCAGCGGGAGGGTTCATTGTACGAGCAGTACTTC
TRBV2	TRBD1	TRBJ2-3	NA	CASSEDRGTDTQYF	TGTGCCAGCAGTGAGGACAGGGGGACAGATACGCAGTATTTT
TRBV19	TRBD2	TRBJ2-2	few	CASSIGGLAGVWTGELFF	TGTGCCAGTAGTATAGGGGGACTAGCGGGGGTTTGGACCGGGGAGCTGTTTTTT
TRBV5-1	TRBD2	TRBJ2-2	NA	CASSTTGGRTGELFF	TGCGCCAGCAGCACAACGGGAGGTCGAACCGGGGAGCTGTTTTTT
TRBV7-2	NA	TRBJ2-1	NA	CASSSQRGNEQFF	TGTGCCAGCAGCTCCCAACGCGGCAATGAGCAGTTCTTC
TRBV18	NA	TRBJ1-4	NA	CASSPGQREKLFF	TGTGCCAGCTCGCCCGGACAGCGCGAAAAACTGTTTTTT
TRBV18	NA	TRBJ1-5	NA	CASSLTRDRTGNQPQHF	TGTGCCAGCTCCCTTACCCGGGATAGGACTGGCAATCAGCCCCAGCATTTT
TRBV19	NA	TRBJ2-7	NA	CASSDRFEQYF	TGTGCCAGTAGTGACAGGTTCGAGCAGTACTTC
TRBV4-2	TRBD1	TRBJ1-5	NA	CASSQDYRGNQPQHF	TGTGCCAGCAGCCAAGATTACAGGGGGAATCAGCCCCAGCATTTT
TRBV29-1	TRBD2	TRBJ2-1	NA	CSVVQRGSLRNEQFF	TGCAGCGTTGTTCAGCGGGGATCCCTTCGGAATGAGCAGTTCTTC
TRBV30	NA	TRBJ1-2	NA	CAWSVTQGNYGYTF	TGTGCCTGGAGTGTAACTCAGGGGAACTATGGCTACACCTTC
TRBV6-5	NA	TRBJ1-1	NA	CASSYARQGPAFF	TGTGCCAGCAGTTACGCCCGTCAGGGTCCCGCTTTCTTT
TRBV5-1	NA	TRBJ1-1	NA	CASSLGGGTEAFF	TGCGCCAGCAGCTTGGGGGGAGGCACTGAAGCTTTCTTT
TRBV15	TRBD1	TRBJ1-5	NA	CATSRGDTTGGNQPQHF	TGTGCCACCAGCAGAGGAGACACGACAGGGGGCAATCAGCCCCAGCATTTT
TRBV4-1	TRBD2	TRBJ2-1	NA	CASSQDKTSGGFTSSYNEQFF	TGCGCCAGCAGCCAAGATAAGACTAGCGGGGGGTTTACAAGCTCCTACAATGAGCAGTTCTTC